This TCR beta chain was observed in a study of T cell changes during pregnancy in multiple sclerosis. The protocol was immunoSEQ multiplex PCR, while the TCRdb copy is restricted to in-frame clones and leaves out a portion. The sample lists 65,000 to 95,000 clones, around 94% seen once, with about 0.94% in the top ten. Germline CDR1 reads MNHEY; CDR2 reads SVGAGI. This CDR3 is 13 amino acids long. V gave up 6 bases and J gave up 4 bases; unmatched junction bases: 2. This material consisted of peripheral blood, taken in the second trimester of pregnancy. The sequence was obtained from a female donor in good health, enrolled as a control in a pregnancy study. The V and J genes are TRBV6-5 and TRBJ1-4, with 7 bases that match TRBD1. CDR3 sequence reads: CASSRQGNEKLFF. CDR3 nucleotides: TGTGCCAGCAGCAGACAGGGTAATGAAAAACTGTTTTTT.